The T cell receptor (beta chain) described here comes from a study of regulatory T cells in long-lasting Graves disease. General study results and limits: Under persistent disease, TRBV28, TRBJ1-2 and TRBJ2-5 were used preferentially.

Building of the TCR beta libraries involved iRepertoire HTBI primers and Arm-PCR of CDR3 regions. TCRdb reprocessed the multiplex PCR reads via MiXCR and lists one record per CDR3 protein. The data show hundreds of thousands of distinct CDR3 sequences, 15% to 20% seen once. CDR1 is SGHRS and CDR2 is YFSETQ in the germline V gene. The CDR3 is 11 amino acids. This clonotype was detected ten times or more. Its antigen is not identified. The junction and the germline gene differ at one end; a read error may be behind it. Regarding time point: newly diagnosed GD, antithyroid drugs for less than 3 months. The TCR library used RNA extracted from PBMCs. Separately, the same data were catalogued under a study of T cells in Graves' hyperthyroidism and ophthalmopathy. From that report: HTBI primers drove first-round RT-PCR of the TCR CDR3. The authors' 13 V-J model separated ophthalmopathy from stable hyperthyroidism.

V is TRBV5-1 and J is TRBJ2-1; D not resolved. The receptor comes from a woman in her thirties with Graves disease. This material consisted of peripheral blood mononuclear cells (PBMCs), taken at new diagnosis, from a patient treated with antithyroid drugs. In DNA form, the CDR3 reads TGTGCCAGCAGCCGCGAACTTACTCAGTTCTTC. This sequence encodes CASSRELTQFF.